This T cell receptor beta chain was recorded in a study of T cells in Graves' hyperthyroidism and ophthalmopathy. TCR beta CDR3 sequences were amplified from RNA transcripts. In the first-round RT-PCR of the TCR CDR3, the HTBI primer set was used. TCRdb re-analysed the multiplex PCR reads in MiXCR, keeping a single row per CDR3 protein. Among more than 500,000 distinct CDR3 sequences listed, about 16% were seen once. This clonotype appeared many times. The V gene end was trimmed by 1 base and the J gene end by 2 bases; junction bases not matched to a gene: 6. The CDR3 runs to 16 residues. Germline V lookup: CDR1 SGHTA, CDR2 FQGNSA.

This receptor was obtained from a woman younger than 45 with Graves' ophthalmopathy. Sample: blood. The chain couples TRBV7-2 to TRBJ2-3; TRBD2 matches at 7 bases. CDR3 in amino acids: CASSLVAGANTDTQYF. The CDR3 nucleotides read TGTGCCAGCAGCTTAGTGGCGGGAGCGAACACAGATACGCAGTATTTT.